This TCR beta chain appears in the sequencing data of a study of T-cell reconstitution after alpha-beta-depleted transplantation in children (TCRdb year 2016). As for the study more broadly: T-cell immune reconstitution after TCRalphabeta/CD19-depleted allogeneic hematopoietic cell transplantation in children was quantitatively tracked in the study by means of TCR repertoire profiling.

The study at large found these results: Over the following months the frequencies of hyperexpanded clones went down, and after one year T-cell counts and TCRbeta diversity were mostly credited to newly produced T cells. The high TCRbeta diversity at day 60 in some patients was ascribed to recipient T cells and intrathymic progenitors that had survived conditioning. About two months after transplant, the apparently early recovery of alphabetaT-cell counts reportedly depended on just several hundred clones that had expanded rapidly and came from non-depleted graft cells.

Library preparation employed PCR. The reads were generated on an Illumina HiSeq 2500. Molecular barcoding was employed in the preparation of TCR libraries, with unique molecular identifiers being used to normalize TCRbeta repertoire quantification. In TCRdb, the public reads were trimmed at Q25 with fastp and aligned with MiXCR, with productive beta chains retained. Rows are combined by CDR3 protein, so each entry shows the most common genes and DNA. The sample includes 600,000 to 800,000 distinct CDR3 sequences, with about 12% observed a single time. Of the sample, 0.79% is held by the ten largest clones. After removal of 6 bases from V and 0 bases from J, the junction retains 6 bases not matched to a gene. The CDR3, cysteine through phenylalanine, is 16 amino acids long. Only CDR3 DNA remains: 48 bases, in frame from the first base. About this clonotype: The clone's antigen remains unknown. Qualities for individual bases were not recorded, and no much larger clone is one base off.

The treatment or condition label, read with the paper, signifies: allogeneic hematopoietic cell transplantation with graft depleted of TCRalphabeta T cells and CD19 B cells. The children who served as transplant recipients had been given grafts of TCRalphabeta/CD19-depleted allogeneic hematopoietic cells. The clonotype comes from a girl aged 2 to 10 with congenital amegakaryocytic thrombocytopenia, due to receive a stem cell transplant. This material consisted of PBMCs, taken before TCRalphabeta/CD19-depleted stem cell transplant. Recombination joined TRBV12-3 or TRBV12-4 with TRBJ2-2; 8 junctional bases match TRBD2. CDR3 loop: CASSPTLAANTGELFF. The sequenced DNA is TGTGCCAGCAGCCCAACACTAGCGGCGAACACCGGGGAGCTGTTTTTT.